The 4 T cell receptor beta chains below all came from one sample that was sequenced in a study of immune evolution from preneoplasia to lung adenocarcinoma. Repertoires were generated with immunoSEQ multiplex PCR, while TCRdb's copy carries only in-frame clones and drops some. Here the sample spans about 14,000 clones, 65% to 90% being singletons. The sequenced sample was FFPE lung adenocarcinoma in situ tissue. The source is a donor at least 70 years old with lung adenocarcinoma.

This clone occurred once. J is TRBJ1-4 and V is TRBV30; D call uncertain. V was cut by 1 base and J by 10 bases, with 16 bases left in between. CDR1 and CDR2 (germline): GTSNPN, SVGIG (reference sequence). The CDR3 has 14 amino acids. The CDR3 loop reads CAWSERGEGRKLFF. The CDR3 region has the DNA TGTGCCTGGAGTGAACGGGGAGAGGGTCGAAAACTGTTTTTT.

The chain recombines TRBV5-4 with TRBJ2-5; no clear D. CDR3 length equals 15 residues. CDR1 is SGHNT, CDR2 YYREEE, per germline (reference sequence). V was clipped by 4 bases and J by 2 bases, with 15 bases between them. The CDR3 here is CASSRAGIQQETQYF. CDR3 nucleotides: TGTGCCAGCAGCCGGGCCGGTATTCAGCAAGAGACCCAGTACTTC. Together with reference TRBV5-4 and TRBJ2-5, the CDR3 gives the full variable domain: ETGVTQSPTHLIKTRGQQVTLRCSSQSGHNTVSWYQQALGQGPQFIFQYYREEENGRGNFPPRFSGLQFPNYSSELNVNALELDDSALYLCASSRAGIQQETQYFGPGTRLLVL.

The chain links TRBV10-2 to TRBJ1-6; D is uncertain. The CDR3 runs 22 residues. The germline V gene encodes CDR1 WSHSY and CDR2 SAAADI. V gave up 1 base and J gave up 0 bases, with 25 bases separating them. The CDR3 sequence is CASSEWFGNSWPVGSYNSPLHF. The CDR3 bases are TGCGCCAGCAGTGAGTGGTTCGGAAACTCTTGGCCAGTGGGCTCCTATAATTCACCCCTCCACTTT.

The chain is built from TRBV2 and TRBJ2-7, with 8 positions matching TRBD1. Germline loops: CDR1 SNHLY, CDR2 FYNNEI. This CDR3 has 14 amino acids. V gave up 2 bases and J gave up 1 base; unmatched junction bases: 1. CDR3 DNA: TGTGCCAGCAGTGAACAGGGGGCATCCTACGAGCAGTACTTC. It translates to CASSEQGASYEQYF. Filled out from reference TRBV2 and TRBJ2-7, the complete variable domain reads EPEVTQTPSHQVTQMGQEVILRCVPISNHLYFYWYRQILGQKVEFLVSFYNNEISEKSEIFDDQFSVERPDGSNFTLKIRSTKLEDSAMYFCASSEQGASYEQYFGPGTRLTVT.